The next 2 T cell receptor beta chains were all read from a single sample in a study of blood T cells in healthy people across ages. A J-beta primer mix and a sample-barcoded 5' primer were used in a second PCR of about 7 to 12 cycles. A single record per CDR3 protein comes from TCRdb applying MiXCR to the 5' RACE reads. The table includes approximately 800,000 distinct CDR3 sequences, roughly 50% detected once. Sequencing used blood. The receptors stem from a man aged 40-49 years in good health.

The chain recombines TRBV15 with TRBJ1-2; D possibly corresponds to TRBD1 (6 bases). Germline CDR1 and CDR2: LNHNV and YYDKDF (reference sequence). V was clipped by 3 bases and J by 4 bases, with 27 bases between them. The CDR3 is 19 residues long. This CDR3 reads CATSSSRPKGGLMGYGYTF. DNA of the CDR3: TGTGCCACCAGCAGCTCACGGCCTAAGGGGGGACTAATGGGCTATGGCTACACCTTC.

This clonotype was observed a few times. The V and J genes are TRBV5-1 and TRBJ2-3, with D perhaps assigned TRBD1 or TRBD2 (5 bases each). The CDR3 is 15 amino acids. Trimming removed 4 bases at V and 5 bases at J, with 17 bases between. CDR1 is SGHRS and CDR2 is YFSETQ in the germline V gene. The CDR3 DNA follows: TGCGCCAGCAGCCTAGATTCGGGGACGCTAGATACGCAGTATTTT. Encoded protein: CASSLDSGTLDTQYF.